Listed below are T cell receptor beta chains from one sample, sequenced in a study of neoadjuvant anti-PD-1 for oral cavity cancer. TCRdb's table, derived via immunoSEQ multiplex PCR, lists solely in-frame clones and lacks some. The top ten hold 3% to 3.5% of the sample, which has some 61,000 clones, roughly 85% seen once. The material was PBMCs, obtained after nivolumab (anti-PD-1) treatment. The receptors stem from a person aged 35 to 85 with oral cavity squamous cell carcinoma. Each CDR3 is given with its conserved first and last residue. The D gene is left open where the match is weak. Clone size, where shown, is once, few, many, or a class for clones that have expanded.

cdr3_aa: CAARSLAVYEQYF; cdr3_nt: TGCGCCGCCCGGTCCTTGGCAGTCTACGAGCAGTACTTC; d_call: .; j_call: TRBJ2-7; v_call: TRBV10-1; clone_size: .
cdr3_aa: CASSIQTYGYTF; cdr3_nt: TGTGCCAGTAGTATCCAGACCTATGGCTACACCTTC; d_call: .; j_call: TRBJ1-2; v_call: TRBV19; clone_size: .
cdr3_aa: CASSLAREGANVLTF; cdr3_nt: TGCGCCAGCAGCTTGGCCCGAGAGGGGGCCAACGTCCTGACTTTC; d_call: .; j_call: TRBJ2-6; v_call: TRBV5-1; clone_size: .
cdr3_aa: CASIKQGAGGYTF; cdr3_nt: TGTGCCAGCATTAAGCAGGGGGCAGGAGGCTACACCTTC; d_call: TRBD1; j_call: TRBJ1-2; v_call: TRBV6-6; clone_size: .
cdr3_aa: CASSIGTGASYEQYF; cdr3_nt: TGTGCCAGTAGTATCGGAACAGGGGCCTCCTACGAGCAGTACTTC; d_call: TRBD1; j_call: TRBJ2-7; v_call: TRBV19; clone_size: .
cdr3_aa: CASSYLAALNTGELFF; cdr3_nt: TGTGCCAGCAGTTATCTAGCGGCTTTGAACACCGGGGAGCTGTTTTTT; d_call: TRBD2; j_call: TRBJ2-2; v_call: TRBV5-4; clone_size: .
cdr3_aa: CAWSSDPRNEQYF; cdr3_nt: TGTGCCTGGAGTTCGGACCCGCGGAACGAGCAGTACTTC; d_call: .; j_call: TRBJ2-7; v_call: TRBV30; clone_size: .
cdr3_aa: CASSPGNGKSTDTQYF; cdr3_nt: TGCGCCAGCAGCCCCGGGAACGGGAAGAGCACAGATACGCAGTATTTT; d_call: .; j_call: TRBJ2-3; v_call: TRBV5-1; clone_size: .
cdr3_aa: CASSTDEQFF; cdr3_nt: TGTGCCAGTAGTACCGATGAGCAGTTCTTC; d_call: .; j_call: TRBJ2-1; v_call: TRBV19; clone_size: .
cdr3_aa: CASSSRDIYGYTF; cdr3_nt: TGTGCCAGCAGCTCGCGGGACATCTATGGCTACACCTTC; d_call: .; j_call: TRBJ1-2; v_call: TRBV7-9; clone_size: few
cdr3_aa: CASTSLPSYYGYTF; cdr3_nt: TGTGCCAGCACGAGCCTACCCTCTTACTATGGCTACACCTTC; d_call: .; j_call: TRBJ1-2; v_call: TRBV28; clone_size: few
cdr3_aa: CASSESSPSSYEQYF; cdr3_nt: TGTGCCAGCAGTGAAAGTTCCCCGAGCTCCTACGAGCAGTACTTC; d_call: .; j_call: TRBJ2-7; v_call: TRBV6-1; clone_size: .
cdr3_aa: CASSFTGSGELFF; cdr3_nt: TGTGCCAGCAGCTTTACAGGGTCCGGGGAGCTGTTTTTT; d_call: .; j_call: TRBJ2-2; v_call: TRBV7-3; clone_size: .
cdr3_aa: CASIPTGSLAQPQHF; cdr3_nt: TGTGCCAGCATTCCCACCGGCTCCTTAGCTCAGCCCCAGCATTTT; d_call: .; j_call: TRBJ1-5; v_call: TRBV6-1; clone_size: .
cdr3_aa: CASSQDQASGSYNEQFF; cdr3_nt: TGTGCCAGCAGCCAAGATCAGGCTAGCGGATCCTACAATGAGCAGTTCTTC; d_call: TRBD2; j_call: TRBJ2-1; v_call: TRBV4-2; clone_size: once
cdr3_aa: CASSEGPGVGYGYTF; cdr3_nt: TGTGCCAGCAGTGAAGGTCCAGGGGTGGGCTATGGCTACACCTTC; d_call: .; j_call: TRBJ1-2; v_call: TRBV2; clone_size: .
cdr3_aa: CASSPGQGALGYTF; cdr3_nt: TGTGCCAGCAGTCCGGGACAGGGGGCTCTTGGCTACACCTTC; d_call: TRBD1; j_call: TRBJ1-2; v_call: TRBV6-5; clone_size: .
cdr3_aa: CASSLEGTARYEQYF; cdr3_nt: TGTGCCAGCAGCTTGGAAGGAACAGCCCGATACGAGCAGTACTTC; d_call: .; j_call: TRBJ2-7; v_call: TRBV5-6; clone_size: .
cdr3_aa: CASSPRPLGGGYTF; cdr3_nt: TGTGCCAGCAGTCCCCGGCCTCTCGGGGGTGGCTACACCTTC; d_call: .; j_call: TRBJ1-2; v_call: TRBV28; clone_size: .
cdr3_aa: CAWTSGGSYEQYF; cdr3_nt: TGTGCCTGGACTAGCGGGGGGTCCTACGAGCAGTACTTC; d_call: TRBD2; j_call: TRBJ2-7; v_call: TRBV30; clone_size: .
cdr3_aa: CASSVEEALTEAFF; cdr3_nt: TGTGCCAGCAGCGTTGAAGAGGCCCTAACTGAAGCTTTCTTT; d_call: .; j_call: TRBJ1-1; v_call: TRBV9; clone_size: few
cdr3_aa: CASSTVRLANNYVQYF; cdr3_nt: TGTGCCAGCAGTACCGTCCGACTAGCGAATAACTACGTGCAGTACTTC; d_call: TRBD2; j_call: TRBJ2-7; v_call: TRBV28; clone_size: .
cdr3_aa: CAWRAGFSGNTIYF; cdr3_nt: TGTGCCTGGAGGGCAGGGTTCTCTGGAAACACCATATATTTT; d_call: .; j_call: TRBJ1-3; v_call: TRBV30; clone_size: once
cdr3_aa: CAWTMDINTEAFF; cdr3_nt: TGTGCCTGGACCATGGACATAAACACTGAAGCTTTCTTT; d_call: .; j_call: TRBJ1-1; v_call: TRBV30; clone_size: .
cdr3_aa: CASTPSGYEQYF; cdr3_nt: TGTGCCAGCACCCCATCAGGCTACGAGCAGTACTTC; d_call: .; j_call: TRBJ2-7; v_call: TRBV6-5; clone_size: .